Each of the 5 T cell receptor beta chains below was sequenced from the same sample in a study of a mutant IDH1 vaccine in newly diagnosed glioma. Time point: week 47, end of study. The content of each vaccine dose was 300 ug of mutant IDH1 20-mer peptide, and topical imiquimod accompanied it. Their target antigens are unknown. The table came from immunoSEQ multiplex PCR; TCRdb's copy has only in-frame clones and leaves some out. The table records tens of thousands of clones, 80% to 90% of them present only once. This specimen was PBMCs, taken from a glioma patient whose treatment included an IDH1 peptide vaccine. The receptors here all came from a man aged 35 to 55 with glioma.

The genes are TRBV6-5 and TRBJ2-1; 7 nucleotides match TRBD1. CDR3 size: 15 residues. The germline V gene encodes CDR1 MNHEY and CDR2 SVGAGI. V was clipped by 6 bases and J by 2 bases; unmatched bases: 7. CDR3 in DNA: TGTGCCAGCAGAACGGGACAGCGGACCTACAATGAGCAGTTCTTC. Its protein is CASRTGQRTYNEQFF.

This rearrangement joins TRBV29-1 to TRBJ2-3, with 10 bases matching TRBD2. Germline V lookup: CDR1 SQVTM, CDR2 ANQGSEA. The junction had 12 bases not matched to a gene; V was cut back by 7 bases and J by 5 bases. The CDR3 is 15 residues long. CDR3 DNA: TGCAGCGCCCTGGGGCTAGCGGGAGTAGAAGATACGCAGTATTTT. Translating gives CSALGLAGVEDTQYF.

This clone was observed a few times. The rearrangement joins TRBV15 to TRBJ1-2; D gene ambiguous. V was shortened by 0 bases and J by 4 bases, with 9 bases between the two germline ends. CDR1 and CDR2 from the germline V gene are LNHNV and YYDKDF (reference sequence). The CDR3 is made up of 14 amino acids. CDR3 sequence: CATSRDMESYGYTF. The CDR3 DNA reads TGTGCCACCAGCAGAGATATGGAGAGCTATGGCTACACCTTC.

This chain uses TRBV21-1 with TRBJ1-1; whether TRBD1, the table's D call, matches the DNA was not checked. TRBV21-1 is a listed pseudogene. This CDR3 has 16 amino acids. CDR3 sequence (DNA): TGTGCCAGCAGCCCAAGAGCCGAGACACGGAACACTGAAGCTTTCTTT. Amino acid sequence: CASSPRAETRNTEAFF.

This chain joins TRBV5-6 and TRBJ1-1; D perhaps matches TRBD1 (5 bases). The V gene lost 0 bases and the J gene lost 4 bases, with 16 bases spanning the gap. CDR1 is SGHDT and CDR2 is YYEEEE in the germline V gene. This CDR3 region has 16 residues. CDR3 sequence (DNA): TGTGCCAGCAGCTTGGCCAGGGATACTATTCTCACTGAAGCTTTCTTT. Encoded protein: CASSLARDTILTEAFF. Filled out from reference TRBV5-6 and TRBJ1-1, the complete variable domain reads DAGVTQSPTHLIKTRGQQVTLRCSPKSGHDTVSWYQQALGQGPQFIFQYYEEEERQRGNFPDRFSGHQFPNYSSELNVNALLLGDSALYLCASSLARDTILTEAFFGQGTRLTVV.